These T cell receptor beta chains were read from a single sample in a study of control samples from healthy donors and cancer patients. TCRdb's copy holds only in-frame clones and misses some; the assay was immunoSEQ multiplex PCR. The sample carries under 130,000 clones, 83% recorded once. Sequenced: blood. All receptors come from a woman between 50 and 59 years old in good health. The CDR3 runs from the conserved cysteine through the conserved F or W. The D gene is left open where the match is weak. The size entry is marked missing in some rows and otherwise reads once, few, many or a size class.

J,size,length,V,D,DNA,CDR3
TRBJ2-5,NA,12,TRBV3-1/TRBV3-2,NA,TGTGCCAGCAGCCGGGGTGGTGAGACCCAGTACTTC,CASSRGGETQYF
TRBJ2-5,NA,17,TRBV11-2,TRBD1,TGTGCCAGCAGCTTAGGGGACAGGGGGTCTATAGGGGAGACCCAGTACTTC,CASSLGDRGSIGETQYF
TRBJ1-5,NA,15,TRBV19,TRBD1,TGTGCCAGTAGTGCACAGGGGGCGGTCAATCAGCCCCAGCATTTT,CASSAQGAVNQPQHF
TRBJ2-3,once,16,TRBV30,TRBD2,TGTGCCTGGAGGTGGAGCGGGGGAAAGTACACAGATACGCAGTATTTT,CAWRWSGGKYTDTQYF
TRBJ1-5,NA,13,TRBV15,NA,TGTGCCACCAGCAGAGACAGGGATCAGCCCCAGCATTTT,CATSRDRDQPQHF
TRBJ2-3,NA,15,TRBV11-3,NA,TGTGCCAGCAGCCCGGGCGGCGGAAGCACAGATACGCAGTATTTT,CASSPGGGSTDTQYF
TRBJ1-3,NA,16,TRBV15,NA,TGTGCCACCAGCAGAGATCCCCCGGGGACTGGAAACACCATATATTTT,CATSRDPPGTGNTIYF
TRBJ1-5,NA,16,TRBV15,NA,TGTGCCACCAGCGGAACAGGGAGAGGGAGCAATCAGCCCCAGCATTTT,CATSGTGRGSNQPQHF
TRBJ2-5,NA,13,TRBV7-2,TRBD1,TGTGCCAGCAGCCGGGACAGGGGGGAGACCCAGTACTTC,CASSRDRGETQYF
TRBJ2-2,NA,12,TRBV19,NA,TGTGCCAGTAGTTTTCACACCGGGGAGCTGTTTTTT,CASSFHTGELFF
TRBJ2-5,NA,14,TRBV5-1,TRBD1,TGCGCCAGCAGCCCCACAGGGGCACAAGAGACCCAGTACTTC,CASSPTGAQETQYF
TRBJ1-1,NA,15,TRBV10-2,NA,TGCGCCAGCAGTGAGTCGGGGGGGCGTAACACTGAAGCTTTCTTT,CASSESGGRNTEAFF
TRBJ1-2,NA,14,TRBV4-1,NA,TGCGCCAGCAGCCAAGGGGGGACACCTTATGGCTACACCTTC,CASSQGGTPYGYTF
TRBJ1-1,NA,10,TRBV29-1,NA,TGCAGCGTTGCGAACACTGAAGCTTTCTTT,CSVANTEAFF
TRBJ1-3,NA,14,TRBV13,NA,TGTGCCAGCAGAGCAGGGTTTACTGGGAACACCATATATTTT,CASRAGFTGNTIYF
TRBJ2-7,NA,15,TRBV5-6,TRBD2,TGTGCCAGCAGCGAACCGGGACTAGAATCCTACGAGCAGTACTTC,CASSEPGLESYEQYF
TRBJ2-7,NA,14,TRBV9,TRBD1,TGTGCCAGCAGCGTTCGACAGGGGAACTACGAGCAGTACTTC,CASSVRQGNYEQYF
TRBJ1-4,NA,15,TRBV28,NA,TGTGCCAGCAGACCCCCCGGCGGCCTTGAAGAAAAACTGTTTTTT,CASRPPGGLEEKLFF
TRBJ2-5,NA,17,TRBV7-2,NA,TGTGCCAGCAGCCCCCGGTCCTGGCGGGGAGGGGGCAAGACCCAGTACTTC,CASSPRSWRGGGKTQYF
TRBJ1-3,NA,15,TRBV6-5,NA,TGTGCCAGCAGTTTTACAGGGAACTCTGGAAACACCATATATTTT,CASSFTGNSGNTIYF